The entry below gives a single T cell receptor (beta chain) sequence along with its context. What this receptor recognizes is not known. No base quality information exists; no much larger clone differs at one position. The data were obtained in a study of PD-L1 blockade in urothelial cancer (dated by TCRdb to 2015 to 2018). Looking at the study overall: Every patient began therapy in 2014 and was given atezolizumab 1,200 mg intravenously every 3 weeks. About 85% of the roughly 30 patients were males with bladder-origin urothelial cancer, and about 65% of the roughly 30 reported a prior smoking history. An ECOG performance status of 0 or 1 was recorded for the patients, and 0 to 3 prior chemotherapy regimens had been received by the patients. Blood samples were analyzed at two time points: 3 weeks after treatment start (second dose) and 6 weeks after treatment start. Blood samples gave median yields of approximately 130,000 T cells and 65,000 to 85,000 unique TCRs, along with a median clonality of around 0.075. An exploratory multi-omic analysis was conducted of the somatic, immune and clinical correlates of response to PD-L1 blockade with atezolizumab in urothelial cancer. Pretreatment tumor samples, along with matched peripheral blood serially collected before and after atezolizumab treatment, were subjected to TCR sequencing. Durable clinical benefit meant progression-free survival longer than 6 months, and TCR features were also tested against progression-free and overall survival. In the same patients, whole exome sequencing and RNA sequencing of pretreatment tumors were performed in addition to TCR sequencing. About 10 patients achieved durable clinical benefit and 20 did not. Pretreatment blood TCR-seq was available for twenty-nine patients, at least one posttreatment blood collection was obtained for around 25 patients, and tumor TCR-seq was available for around 25 patients.

What the work shows at the level of the full study, not this receptor alone: Because the sample size was small (n of about 29) and many exploratory analyses were performed, the results are intended to be hypothesis-generating. Among patients with durable benefit, tumor-associated TCR clones showed greater expansion in peripheral blood 3 weeks after treatment started (n ≈ 20, p = 0.022). Improved progression-free and overall survival was found to be associated with pretreatment peripheral blood TCR clonality below the median.

From a lookup of the germline V gene, CDR1 and CDR2 are MDHEN and SYDVKM. There are 15 amino acids in the CDR3, from cysteine to phenylalanine inclusive. Solely the CDR3 DNA is kept, with 45 bases framed from the first base. Cut back by 1 base and 1 base, the V and J ends lie 8 bases apart. Synthetic TCR analog templates were spiked into each PCR to estimate absolute template abundance from read counts. TCRbeta CDR3 regions were amplified from genomic DNA with bias-controlled V and J gene primers using the immunoSEQ assay. Sequencing of rearranged TCRbeta segments was performed at approximately 20X coverage. The authors' pipeline ran thus. Clustering was used to correct sequencing errors, and CDR3s were annotated against IMGT so that V, D and J genes could be assigned. Out-of-frame and stop-codon sequences were excluded, and only productive TCRbeta rearrangements were used in downstream analyses. To compute clonality, Shannon entropy was normalized by the log of the number of unique productive sequences and then subtracted from one. Clones differing between time points or between blood and tumor were identified by Fisher's exact test with Benjamini-Hochberg correction at adjusted p below 0.01. TCRdb obtained this table from immuneACCESS and retained in-frame rearrangements with V and J assigned. These tables miss some clones; where compared with another copy, unresolved V genes account for less than half of the shortfall, and the remainder is unexplained. The DNA gave D and trimming, while V, J and clone size come from that table. For this sample there are 50,000 or so clones; 70% to 85% appear just once. The leading ten clones occupy approximately 1.8% of the sample.

The intended sense of this specimen's time point label: peripheral blood 6 weeks after treatment start. The cohort included 29 patients with locally advanced or metastatic urothelial carcinoma who were treated at Memorial Sloan Kettering on a trial protocol. Peripheral blood mononuclear cells were collected pretreatment and during treatment, at between 1 and 8 total time points per patient. The Qiagen DNeasy Blood extraction kit was used to purify genomic DNA from total PBMCs and from tumor samples. PBMCs were collected pretreatment and during treatment, and were isolated and stored as previously described.

The receptor comes from a man aged 50 to 59 with urothelial cancer. Sample: PBMCs, taken around atezolizumab (anti-PD-L1) treatment. The chain is encoded by TRBV28 joined to TRBJ2-4; the D segment could be TRBD1, given 6 matching bases. In nucleotides, the sequence is TGTGCCAGCAGTTTATTGGGGGCGGCCAAAAACATTCAGTACTTC. This sequence encodes CASSLLGAAKNIQYF.